The entry below describes one T cell receptor (beta chain). The antigen is not known. This entry belongs to a study of T cell repertoires in cytomegalovirus infection. In TCRdb, the reads were re-called with MiXCR into one record per CDR3 protein. The sample records approximately 270,000 distinct CDR3 sequences, roughly 21% being singletons. The clonotype was recovered from a human donor in good health (CMV status not recorded). Some clones in this sample may be carry-over from other donors' samples. The material was cultured PBMCs, obtained from culture after CMV antigen stimulation.

In DNA form, the CDR3 reads TGTGCCAGTAGTATGCGCCAGAACACCGGGGAGCTGTTTTTT. Protein: CASSMRQNTGELFF. V and J are TRBV19 and TRBJ2-2; D gene unclear. The V end was cut by 3 bases, the J end by 1 base, with 6 bases between. The CDR3 sequence is 14 residues long. The germline gives CDR1 LNHDA, CDR2 SQIVND (reference sequence).